A selection of T cell receptor beta chains follows, all from one sample in a study of T cell responses to AZD1222 COVID-19 vaccine. Repertoires were generated with immunoSEQ multiplex PCR, while TCRdb's copy carries only in-frame clones and drops some. The table lists some 150,000 clones, 75% to 90% of them singletons. Source: peripheral blood, taken 28 days after the second AZD1222 dose. The receptors come from an adult who received the AZD1222 COVID-19 vaccine. The CDR3 runs from the conserved cysteine through the conserved F or W. The D gene is left open where the match is weak. Clone size is not always given. Where it is, it says once, few, many or a class for expanded clones.

j_call | clone_size | d_call | v_call | cdr3_aa | cdr3_nt
TRBJ2-7 | . | . | TRBV13 | CASSLGLASNEQYF | TGTGCCAGCAGCTTAGGGCTAGCAAGCAACGAGCAGTACTTC
TRBJ2-5 | . | . | TRBV7-2 | CASSLIPQETQYF | TGTGCCAGCAGCTTAATCCCCCAAGAGACCCAGTACTTC
TRBJ1-4 | many | . | TRBV27 | CASGGAGAERAEKLFF | TGTGCCAGTGGAGGTGCAGGGGCAGAGCGGGCTGAAAAACTGTTTTTT
TRBJ1-1 | . | TRBD1 | TRBV5-8 | CASSYAGTGGPQGSLAFF | TGTGCCAGCAGCTACGCAGGGACAGGGGGGCCTCAAGGTTCTTTGGCTTTCTTT
TRBJ1-2 | once | . | TRBV4-2 | CASSQDHRGGSHYGYTF | TGTGCCAGCAGCCAGGACCATAGGGGGGGCAGCCACTATGGCTACACCTTC
TRBJ2-1 | . | . | TRBV6-5 | CASRQLNEQFF | TGTGCCAGCAGACAACTCAATGAGCAGTTCTTC
TRBJ1-4 | few | . | TRBV6-5 | CASTWGDTKGEKLFF | TGTGCCAGCACGTGGGGCGACACCAAGGGTGAAAAACTGTTTTTT
TRBJ2-7 | . | TRBD2 | TRBV10-3 | CAISDPSGKRSYEQYF | TGTGCCATCAGTGACCCGAGCGGGAAGCGGTCCTACGAGCAGTACTTC
TRBJ2-5 | . | . | TRBV7-6 | CASSLAGPGAQYF | TGTGCCAGCAGCTTAGCGGGACCAGGGGCCCAGTACTTC
TRBJ1-5 | . | TRBD1 | TRBV19 | CASSRSGTGEQQPQHF | TGTGCCAGTAGTCGATCCGGGACAGGGGAGCAACAGCCCCAGCATTTT
TRBJ2-2 | . | TRBD2 | TRBV28 | CASSLWQLAGGPGELFF | TGTGCCAGCAGTTTATGGCAGCTAGCGGGAGGGCCCGGGGAGCTGTTTTTT
TRBJ2-3 | once | TRBD2 | TRBV28 | CASSTSPGLAHTQYF | TGTGCCAGCAGTACAAGTCCTGGACTAGCGCATACGCAGTATTTT
TRBJ2-7 | once | . | TRBV28 | CASSLFERRGEYEQYF | TGTGCCAGCAGTTTGTTCGAGCGAAGGGGGGAATACGAGCAGTACTTC
TRBJ2-4 | . | . | TRBV27 | CASSSPGAPKNIQYF | TGTGCCAGCAGTTCCCCAGGAGCCCCTAAAAACATTCAGTACTTC
TRBJ2-7 | . | . | TRBV29-1 | CSATGPGEQYF | TGCAGCGCAACAGGGCCGGGCGAGCAGTACTTC
TRBJ1-1 | . | . | TRBV6-1 | CASSSRRDNTEAFF | TGTGCCAGCAGTTCCCGCCGGGATAACACTGAAGCTTTCTTT
TRBJ1-2 | . | TRBD1 | TRBV15 | CATSRPTPGNRGGYTF | TGTGCCACCAGCAGACCCACCCCCGGAAACAGGGGAGGCTACACCTTC
TRBJ1-1 | . | . | TRBV7-9 | CASSLGGQINTEAFF | TGTGCCAGCAGCTTAGGAGGGCAAATTAACACTGAAGCTTTCTTT
TRBJ1-5 | . | . | TRBV19 | CASTQAKNSNQPQHF | TGTGCCAGTACGCAAGCTAAGAATAGCAATCAGCCCCAGCATTTT
TRBJ2-7 | . | . | TRBV5-4 | CASSPEVSSYEQYF | TGTGCCAGCAGCCCCGAGGTCAGCTCCTACGAGCAGTACTTC
TRBJ2-1 | . | . | TRBV2 | CASSESLVGDNEQFF | TGTGCCAGCAGTGAATCACTAGTTGGAGACAATGAGCAGTTCTTC
TRBJ2-1 | . | TRBD2 | TRBV29-1 | CSVPPSGRGYNEQFF | TGCAGCGTTCCCCCCAGCGGGAGGGGGTACAATGAGCAGTTCTTC
TRBJ2-2 | . | TRBD2 | TRBV2 | CASSREGNTGELFF | TGTGCCAGCTCCCGGGAGGGGAACACCGGGGAGCTGTTTTTT
TRBJ1-1 | . | TRBD1 | TRBV3-1/TRBV3-2 | CASSLTDRGDTEAFF | TGTGCCAGCAGCCTAACCGACAGGGGAGACACTGAAGCTTTCTTT
TRBJ1-2 | . | . | TRBV20-1 | CSASASSAGGYGYTF | TGCAGTGCTAGTGCCAGCTCGGCTGGGGGCTATGGCTACACCTTC
TRBJ2-7 | . | . | TRBV18 | CASSEAQANVEQYF | TGTGCCAGCTCCGAGGCACAGGCGAACGTGGAGCAGTACTTC
TRBJ1-2 | once | . | TRBV28 | CASRYKANYGYTF | TGTGCCAGCAGATACAAAGCTAACTATGGCTACACCTTC
TRBJ1-2 | . | . | TRBV29-1 | CSASRQGRYGYTF | TGCAGCGCCTCACGGCAGGGGAGGTATGGCTACACCTTC
TRBJ2-3 | once | TRBD2 | TRBV28 | CASSPGLGLAGGGGDTQYF | TGTGCCAGCAGCCCGGGGCTCGGGCTAGCGGGAGGAGGGGGGGATACGCAGTATTTT
TRBJ1-5 | . | . | TRBV7-8 | CASSLREDGQHNQPQHF | TGTGCCAGCAGCTTAAGGGAGGACGGACAGCACAATCAGCCCCAGCATTTT
TRBJ2-2 | few | . | TRBV9 | CASSVFFGELFF | TGTGCCAGCAGCGTCTTTTTCGGGGAGCTGTTTTTT
TRBJ2-7 | . | . | TRBV28 | CASSLGMPYEQYF | TGTGCCAGCAGTTTAGGGATGCCCTACGAGCAGTACTTC
TRBJ2-1 | . | . | TRBV7-3 | CASSYGQFEEQFF | TGTGCCAGCAGCTACGGACAATTCGAAGAGCAGTTCTTC
TRBJ2-1 | . | TRBD2 | TRBV27 | CASSSGTSGQHNEQFF | TGTGCCAGCAGTTCCGGGACTAGCGGACAACATAATGAGCAGTTCTTC
TRBJ1-6 | . | TRBD1 | TRBV5-4 | CASSLQTGYNSPLHF | TGTGCCAGCAGCTTGCAGACAGGGTATAATTCACCCCTCCACTTT
TRBJ1-5 | many | . | TRBV30 | CAWSVDNNQPQHF | TGTGCCTGGAGTGTTGACAACAATCAGCCCCAGCATTTT
TRBJ2-1 | . | TRBD2 | TRBV2 | CASRETSGSYNEQFF | TGTGCCAGCAGGGAGACTAGCGGGAGCTACAATGAGCAGTTCTTC
TRBJ2-7 | . | TRBD1 | TRBV7-2 | CASSQAGTASYEQYF | TGTGCCAGCAGCCAGGCCGGGACAGCTTCCTACGAGCAGTACTTC
TRBJ2-1 | . | . | TRBV7-2 | CASSLARGQTEQFF | TGTGCCAGCAGCTTAGCGCGGGGGCAGACTGAGCAGTTCTTC
TRBJ2-1 | . | . | TRBV6-4 | CASRGQRAEQFF | TGTGCCAGCAGGGGTCAGCGAGCTGAGCAGTTCTTC
TRBJ2-2 | . | . | TRBV2 | CASNLIGDGGELFF | TGTGCCAGCAACCTAATTGGCGATGGCGGGGAGCTGTTTTTT